Detailed here is one T cell receptor beta chain. Its antigen is currently unknown. These data originate in a study of post-analysis software for immune sequencing data. The TCR beta cDNA libraries carried unique molecular identifiers. Approximately 500,000 cDNA molecules were obtained from approximately 0.91 to 9.4 million T cells. In TCRdb, the PCR reads were re-called with MiXCR into one record per CDR3 protein. This sample has about 540,000 distinct CDR3 sequences, with around a third found just once. Germline lookup yields CDR1 DFQATT and CDR2 SNEGSKA (reference sequence). V shed 3 bases and J shed 4 bases, with 13 bases lying between them. The CDR3 is made up of 14 amino acids. Study-level findings and limits: F measure showed strong co-clustering of same-batch samples. Multiple sclerosis patients had significantly lower normalized Chao1 diversity than controls. In patients, five or six TRBV segments were more frequent than in controls, with TRBV5-6, TRBV5-1 and TRBV20-1 among them.

The receptor was isolated from a girl under 18 with multiple sclerosis. The specimen was blood. The rearrangement uses TRBV20-1 and TRBJ2-1; no clear D gene. Written as DNA, the CDR3 is TGCAGTGCTAGCCCCGCCGACACGTACAATGAGCAGTTCTTC. This codes for CSASPADTYNEQFF.